Shown below are 29 T cell receptor beta chains from a single sample sequenced in a study of monozygotic twins with inflammatory bowel disease (dated by TCRdb to 2018 to 2020). The method behind the library was 5' RACE. The sequencer was an Illumina HiSeq 2500. TCRdb reprocessed the reads, and each CDR3 protein sequence is entered once, without DNA. The sample's table covers about 380,000 distinct CDR3 sequences. The leading ten clones occupy just over 2.5% of the sample. Sequenced input: blood. These receptors all stem from a human donor with ulcerative colitis or Crohn's disease, or a healthy co-twin of an affected twin (not recorded which).

The chain couples TRBV5-1 to TRBJ2-2. The germline V gene encodes CDR1 SGHRS and CDR2 YFSETQ. The CDR3 length is 14 residues. The CDR3 protein is CASSLMGTTGELFF.

The chain uses TRBV20-1 and TRBJ1-1. This CDR3 is built from 14 residues. Germline-derived CDR1 and CDR2 are DFQATT and SNEGSKA (reference sequence). The CDR3 loop reads CSASTQGPYTEAFF.

The chain couples TRBV6-5 to TRBJ1-6. Germline V lookup: CDR1 MNHEY, CDR2 SVGAGI. The CDR3 runs 16 residues. Here the CDR3 reads CTSSYSWGFENSPLHF.

V gene TRBV7-9 combines with J gene TRBJ2-1; no DNA is available, so the TRBD1 call from TCRdb remains unchecked. The CDR3 spans 13 residues. CDR1 and CDR2 from the germline V gene are SEHNR and FQNEAQ (reference sequence). The CDR3 loop is CASSLPRAGEQFF.

The rearrangement joins TRBV6-5 to TRBJ2-3. Germline V gives CDR1 MNHEY, CDR2 SVGAGI. CDR3 size: 15 residues. Here the CDR3 reads CASSYLKPSTDTQYF.

V is TRBV9 and J is TRBJ2-1; TCRdb's D call of TRBD1 is untestable without DNA. This CDR3 contains 13 residues. In germline, CDR1 is SGDLS, CDR2 YYNGEE. CDR3: CASSVGGDNEQFF.

This rearrangement joins TRBV28 to TRBJ1-4; TCRdb indicates TRBD1, and absent DNA this call remains unverified. The CDR3 runs 18 residues. The germline gives CDR1 MDHEN, CDR2 SYDVKM. The CDR3 protein is CASSSTDRGGGPNEKLFF.

The V and J genes are TRBV3-1 and TRBJ2-7. Germline CDR1 reads LGHDT; CDR2 reads YNNKEL (reference sequence). This CDR3 is built from 14 residues. The CDR3 sequence: CASSQFIRSYEQYF.

The chain employs TRBV6-6 and TRBJ2-7. The V gene's germline CDR1 is MNHNY and CDR2 SVGAGI (reference sequence). This CDR3 region has 13 residues. The CDR3 loop is CASSHQGSYEQYF.

V usage is TRBV4-3 and J usage is TRBJ2-2. Germline V gene lookup returns CDR1 LGHNA and CDR2 YSLEER. The CDR3 contains 17 residues. Here the CDR3 reads CASSQEVGSENTGELFF.

The chain combines TRBV20-1 with TRBJ1-1. The CDR3 is 16 residues long. CDR1 and CDR2 (germline): DFQATT, SNEGSKA (reference sequence). The CDR3 region is CSAREGARTMNTEAFF.

The chain has TRBV20-1 and TRBJ2-5; no DNA is available, so the TRBD2 call from TCRdb remains unchecked. Germline CDR1 and CDR2: DFQATT and SNEGSKA (reference sequence). This CDR3 region has 16 residues. The CDR3 loop is CSARDKGGGPKQTQYF.

The V call is TRBV5-1, the J call TRBJ1-1; with no DNA, the TCRdb D assignment of TRBD1 cannot be verified. This CDR3 comprises 16 residues. CDR1 is SGHRS and CDR2 is YFSETQ in the germline V gene. This chain's CDR3 is CASSPRDSGLDTEAFF. The full variable domain, in which reference TRBV5-1 and TRBJ1-1 provide the parts outside the CDR3, is KAGVTQTPRYLIKTRGQQVTLSCSPISGHRSVSWYQQTPGQGLQFLFEYFSETQRNKGNFPGRFSGRQFSNSRSEMNVSTLELGDSALYLCASSPRDSGLDTEAFFGQGTRLTVV.

The rearrangement joins TRBV20-1 to TRBJ2-5; TCRdb picks TRBD1, but there is no DNA to check that call. This CDR3 has 15 amino acids. Germline values: CDR1 DFQATT, CDR2 SNEGSKA (reference sequence). This CDR3 is CSARYSGGPKETQYF.

This chain uses TRBV20-1 with TRBJ2-3; as DNA is missing, the TRBD1 call by TCRdb cannot be tested. Germline V lookup: CDR1 DFQATT, CDR2 SNEGSKA (reference sequence). CDR3 length: 14 amino acids. CDR3 sequence reads: CSAPGGHSTDTQYF.

CDR3 amino acids: CASSYQGFGSYNEQFF. This chain uses TRBV6-5 with TRBJ2-1. The CDR3 is 16 amino acids. Germline CDR1 MNHEY, CDR2 SVGAGI.

The chain recombines TRBV5-6 with TRBJ2-2. Germline V CDR1 and CDR2: SGHDT, YYEEEE. The CDR3 runs 16 residues. The CDR3 spells CASSAENRRNTGELFF.

The genes are TRBV5-1 and TRBJ2-5; TCRdb selects TRBD1, and the lack of DNA leaves this call unchecked. This CDR3 contains 18 residues. CDR1 and CDR2 (germline): SGHRS, YFSETQ. The CDR3 loop reads CASSFLPGTGGGQETQYF.

The V call is TRBV5-4, the J call TRBJ2-3; TCRdb lists TRBD2, though no DNA is available to test this call. The CDR3 length is 16 residues. CDR1 SGHNT and CDR2 YYREEE come from the germline V gene (reference sequence). Here the CDR3 reads CASSSAWAGGGDTQYF.

The chain recombines TRBV3-1 with TRBJ1-5; TCRdb designates TRBD1, a call that cannot be tested without DNA. This CDR3 region has 16 residues. The germline CDR1 and CDR2 sequences are LGHDT and YNNKEL (reference sequence). CDR3 protein: CASSQGTLNSNQPQHF.

The V call is TRBV4-3, the J call TRBJ2-3; the D gene TCRdb calls, TRBD1, cannot be checked with no DNA. Germline V lookup: CDR1 LGHNA, CDR2 YSLEER. The CDR3 totals 15 residues. This CDR3 is CASSQGRGITDTQYF.

The gene calls are TRBV6-5 and TRBJ1-2; no DNA is available, so the TRBD1 call from TCRdb remains unchecked. CDR1 and CDR2 (germline): MNHEY, SVGAGI. This CDR3 contains 13 residues. The CDR3 loop reads CASSPQGGYGYTF.

The chain is built from TRBV5-1 and TRBJ2-1; TCRdb's D call of TRBD1 is untestable without DNA. The CDR3 has 16 amino acids. Per germline, CDR1 SGHRS and CDR2 YFSETQ. The CDR3 here is CASSPGTGSSYNEQFF.

CDR3 loop: CASSIDRSYEQYF. This rearrangement joins TRBV6-1 to TRBJ2-7. Germline lookup yields CDR1 MNHNS and CDR2 SASEGT. The CDR3 spans 13 residues.

This chain joins TRBV6-1 and TRBJ2-1; the TCRdb call, TRBD1, lacks DNA for checking. In germline, CDR1 is MNHNS, CDR2 SASEGT. The CDR3 covers 11 residues. CDR3 amino acids: CATWGGNEQFF.

V gene TRBV7-2 combines with J gene TRBJ2-3. From germline, CDR1 is SGHTA and CDR2 FQGNSA. The CDR3 runs 14 residues. CDR3 protein: CASSPKQPTDTQYF.

This CDR3 is CTSDPRSYEQYF. The genes are TRBV20-1 and TRBJ2-7; TCRdb gives TRBD1 as the D gene, but with no DNA this cannot be confirmed. The CDR3 totals 12 residues. Germline assignment: CDR1 DFQATT and CDR2 SNEGSKA (reference sequence).

The genes are TRBV12-3 or TRBV12-4 and TRBJ1-1; the TCRdb D gene call, TRBD1, has no DNA to confirm it. The CDR3 contains 15 residues. This CDR3 reads CASTATGVIGTEAFF.

The CDR3 spells CASSQQTGQGEKLFF. The V and J genes are TRBV2 and TRBJ1-4; TCRdb designates TRBD1, a call that cannot be tested without DNA. This CDR3 comprises 15 residues. Germline V gene sequence: CDR1 SNHLY, CDR2 FYNNEI.